Shown below are 20 T cell receptor beta chains from a single sample sequenced in a study of T cell responses to AZD1222 COVID-19 vaccine. The repertoire was sequenced with immunoSEQ multiplex PCR; TCRdb's copy has only in-frame clones and lacks some. The sample lists around 120,000 clones, just under 95% occurring once. The input for sequencing was peripheral blood, taken on day 0 of AZD1222 vaccination. These receptors originate from an adult in good health.

This clone was seen a single time. The V call is TRBV28, the J call TRBJ2-4, with D perhaps assigned TRBD1 or TRBD2 (7 bases each). Per germline, CDR1 MDHEN and CDR2 SYDVKM. The CDR3 consists of 21 residues. The ends were cut back, 2 bases at V and 0 bases at J, with 26 bases in the middle. CDR3 DNA sequence: TGTGCCAGCAGTTTACTTCGACAGGGAGGGAACCCGGAACGAGCCAAAAACATTCAGTACTTC. This sequence encodes CASSLLRQGGNPERAKNIQYF.

V and J are TRBV10-2 and TRBJ2-1, with 11 bases aligning to TRBD1. V gave up 6 bases and J gave up 6 bases; unmatched junction bases: 1. Germline V CDR1 and CDR2: WSHSY, SAAADI. The length of the CDR3 is 13 residues. The CDR3 is CASRDRGRNEQFF. The CDR3 bases are TGCGCCAGCAGGGACAGGGGGCGCAATGAGCAGTTCTTC.

This chain uses TRBV4-1 with TRBJ1-6, with 7 nucleotides matching TRBD1. V lost 2 bases, J lost 7 bases, and 8 bases stayed unmatched. The CDR3 is 16 residues long. CDR1 MGHRA and CDR2 YSYEKL come from the germline V gene. The CDR3 nucleotides read TGCGCCAGCAGCCAACTCCAGGGACAGCGGAATTCACCCCTCCACTTT. It encodes CASSQLQGQRNSPLHF.

This chain joins TRBV4-2 and TRBJ2-5, with D maybe TRBD2 (6 bases). The CDR3 length is 14 residues. Germline V gives CDR1 LGHNA, CDR2 YNFKEQ. With 0 bases removed from V and 3 bases from J, the gap between germline ends came to 8 bases. In DNA form, the CDR3 reads TGTGCCAGCAGCCAAGATTGGAGGGAAGAGACCCAGTACTTC. Protein: CASSQDWREETQYF.

The genes are TRBV19 and TRBJ2-7; possibly TRBD1 for D (5 bases). CDR3 length equals 14 residues. Germline CDR1 and CDR2: LNHDA and SQIVND (reference sequence). Trimming cost V 4 bases and J 2 bases, with 12 bases left between them. CDR3 amino acids: CASSTGFGPYEQYF. The CDR3 DNA is TGTGCCAGTAGTACAGGGTTTGGCCCCTACGAGCAGTACTTC.

The chain carries TRBV30 and TRBJ2-1; no firm D call. CDR3 length equals 13 residues. CDR1 is GTSNPN and CDR2 is SVGIG in the germline V gene (reference sequence). The CDR3: CAHSAISYNEQFF. In DNA, the CDR3 is TGTGCTCACTCAGCGATCTCCTACAATGAGCAGTTCTTC.

The chain has TRBV4-1 and TRBJ1-2; D unresolved. The CDR3 is made up of 13 amino acids. CDR1 is MGHRA and CDR2 is YSYEKL in the germline V gene. Trimming pared 0 bases from V and 8 bases from J, leaving 10 bases between. DNA for the CDR3: TGCGCCAGCAGCCAAGATGGAAGTTTGGGCTACACCTTC. Its translation is CASSQDGSLGYTF.

The chain has TRBV2 and TRBJ1-1; D might be TRBD1 (6 bases). V was shortened by 8 bases and J by 0 bases, with 10 bases between the two germline ends. Germline CDR1 SNHLY, CDR2 FYNNEI. The CDR3 is made up of 13 amino acids. CDR3 loop: CASLRDMNTEAFF. Written as DNA, the CDR3 is TGTGCCAGCCTGAGGGACATGAACACTGAAGCTTTCTTT. The variable domain in full, completed from reference TRBV2 and TRBJ1-1, reads EPEVTQTPSHQVTQMGQEVILRCVPISNHLYFYWYRQILGQKVEFLVSFYNNEISEKSEIFDDQFSVERPDGSNFTLKIRSTKLEDSAMYFCASLRDMNTEAFFGQGTRLTVV.

This chain connects TRBV4-1 to TRBJ2-3; perhaps D is TRBD1 or TRBD2 (5 bases each). Germline V CDR1 and CDR2: MGHRA, YSYEKL. There are 18 residues in the CDR3. The ends were cut back, 0 bases at V and 1 base at J, with 17 bases in the middle. The CDR3 sequence: CASSQESMGDPRTDTQYF. CDR3 DNA sequence: TGCGCCAGCAGCCAAGAATCGATGGGGGATCCGCGCACAGATACGCAGTATTTT.

The chain has TRBV20-1 and TRBJ1-3; weak D call: TRBD1 (6 bases). The V end lost 3 bases, the J end lost 4 bases, and 13 bases lay between the germline ends. This CDR3 region has 14 residues. The germline CDR1 and CDR2 sequences are DFQATT and SNEGSKA (reference sequence). CDR3 region: CSASDNRAGNTIYF. The CDR3 coding sequence is TGCAGTGCTAGTGACAACAGGGCGGGAAACACCATATATTTT.

The chain uses TRBV6-5 and TRBJ1-5, with no clear D. This CDR3 is built from 14 residues. The germline V and J ends were trimmed by 0 bases and 2 bases, with 5 bases remaining between them. Germline loops: CDR1 MNHEY, CDR2 SVGAGI. The CDR3 region has the DNA TGTGCCAGCAGTTACTCCCGGGGCAATCAGCCCCAGCATTTT. Translating it yields CASSYSRGNQPQHF.

The gene calls are TRBV3-1 (or the pseudogene TRBV3-2) and TRBJ2-7; TRBD1 aligns across 9 bases. The CDR3 is made up of 14 amino acids. Germline V CDR1 and CDR2: LGHDT, YNNKEL (reference sequence). Trimming at V came to 3 bases and at J to 3 bases, leaving 3 bases not matched to a gene. The CDR3 region is CASSQGTGNYEQYF. CDR3 DNA sequence: TGTGCCAGCAGCCAGGGGACAGGGAACTACGAGCAGTACTTC.

The gene calls are TRBV29-1 and TRBJ2-1; 12 bases match TRBD2. V dropped 2 bases and J dropped 9; count of bases not matched to a gene: 11. Germline CDR1 and CDR2: SQVTM and ANQGSEA. This CDR3 has 16 residues. The CDR3 nucleotides read TGCAGCGTTGAAAAGACTAGCGGGAGAGTACGGTTTGAGCAGTTCTTC. Translating it yields CSVEKTSGRVRFEQFF.

The chain recombines TRBV6-5 with TRBJ2-1, with D perhaps matching TRBD2 (6 bases). From germline, CDR1 is MNHEY and CDR2 SVGAGI. The CDR3 length is 13 residues. Trimming stripped 8 bases from V and 4 bases from J, with 12 bases between. CDR3 DNA sequence: TGTGCCAGCGGGCGGGATCGGTACAATGAGCAGTTCTTC. Translating gives CASGRDRYNEQFF.

The V and J genes are TRBV28 and TRBJ1-2; 7 bases map to TRBD1. J gave up 2 bases and V 4 bases, and 13 bases lay outside the gene matches. The CDR3 loop spans 17 amino acids. CDR1 is MDHEN, CDR2 SYDVKM, per germline. The CDR3 region is CASSSPSTGRGNYGYTF. The CDR3 nucleotides are TGTGCCAGCAGTTCCCCCTCGACAGGGAGAGGGAACTATGGCTACACCTTC.

This clone occurred a few times. V usage is TRBV7-9 and J usage is TRBJ1-5; D might be TRBD1 (5 bases). The CDR3 length is 15 residues. Germline CDR1 and CDR2: SEHNR and FQNEAQ (reference sequence). The V end was cut by 5 bases, the J end by 1 base, with 12 bases between. The CDR3 spells CASSPRDGSNQPQHF. CDR3 bases: TGTGCCAGCAGCCCAAGGGACGGGAGCAATCAGCCCCAGCATTTT.

This chain links TRBV19 with TRBJ2-7, with D perhaps TRBD1 (5 bases). The V end lost 4 bases, the J end lost 2 bases, and 15 bases lay between the germline ends. The CDR3 is made up of 15 amino acids. The germline gives CDR1 LNHDA, CDR2 SQIVND (reference sequence). The CDR3 DNA reads as TGTGCCAGTAGTAACCCCTTTACAGGAGCCTACGAGCAGTACTTC. Its translation is CASSNPFTGAYEQYF.

CDR3 residues: CASSKGQGANEQYF. DNA of the CDR3: TGTGCCAGCAGCAAGGGACAGGGGGCCAACGAGCAGTACTTC. The rearrangement joins TRBV21-1 to TRBJ2-7; the D call of TRBD1 is as the table states it, not checked on the DNA. TRBV21-1 is recorded as a pseudogene. The length of the CDR3 is 14 residues.

The chain couples TRBV7-2 to TRBJ1-2; 7 bases match TRBD1. Germline V CDR1 and CDR2: SGHTA, FQGNSA. The CDR3 length is 14 residues. With 2 bases clipped from V and 5 bases from J, the junction kept 5 bases outside the gene matches. The CDR3 protein is CASSLRAGGYGYTF. The CDR3 DNA sequence: TGTGCCAGCAGCTTACGTGCAGGGGGTTATGGCTACACCTTC.

The V call is TRBV27, the J call TRBJ2-1; 10 nucleotides align to TRBD2. Per the germline V gene, CDR1 is MNHEY and CDR2 is SMNVEV (reference sequence). With V trimmed by 11 bases and J by 8 bases, 12 bases remained unmatched. The CDR3 length is 14 residues. DNA for the CDR3: TGTGCCGCCCAAGCCCTAGCGGGAGCCCATGAGCAGTTCTTC. Translation: CAAQALAGAHEQFF.